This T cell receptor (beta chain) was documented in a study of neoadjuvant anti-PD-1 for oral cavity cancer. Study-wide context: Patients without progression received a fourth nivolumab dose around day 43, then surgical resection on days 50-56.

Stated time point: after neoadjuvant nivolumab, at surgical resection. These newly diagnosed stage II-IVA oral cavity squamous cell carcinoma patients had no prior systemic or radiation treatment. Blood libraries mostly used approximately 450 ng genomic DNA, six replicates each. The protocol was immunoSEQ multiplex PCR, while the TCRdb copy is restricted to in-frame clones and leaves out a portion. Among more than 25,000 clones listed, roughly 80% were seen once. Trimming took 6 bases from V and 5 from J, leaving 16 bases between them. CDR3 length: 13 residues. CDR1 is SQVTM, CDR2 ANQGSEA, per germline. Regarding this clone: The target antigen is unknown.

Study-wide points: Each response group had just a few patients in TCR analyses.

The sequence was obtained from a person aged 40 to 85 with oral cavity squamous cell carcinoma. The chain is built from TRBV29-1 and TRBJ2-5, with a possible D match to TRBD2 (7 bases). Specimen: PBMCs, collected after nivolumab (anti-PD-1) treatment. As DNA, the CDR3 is TGCAGCGTGAAAGGGGGGGGGCATGAGACCCAGTACTTC. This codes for CSVKGGGHETQYF.